This T cell receptor (beta chain) was captured in a study of blood T cell repertoires in COVID-19. Study details: Material from acute and convalescent COVID-19 was sourced from the United States, Italy and Spain. T cells, B-cell-depleted T cells, or PBMCs provided the cDNA or gDNA that served as material.

Original processing methods: Estimation of nucleated cell counts relied on the amplification of reference gene primers. Produced via immunoSEQ multiplex PCR; TCRdb's table is partial and in-frame only. The D gene and trimming were derived from the DNA, and the V and J assignments and clone size from that table. The table shows 250,000 to 350,000 clones, with under 90% occurring only once. Looked up from germline, CDR1 is SGHRS and CDR2 is YFSETQ. J lost 0 bases, V lost 3 bases, and 10 bases had no gene match. The CDR3 length is 18 residues. What was sequenced was peripheral blood. The clonotype was recovered from a woman between 40 and 50 years old who had recovered from COVID-19. The genes are TRBV5-1 and TRBJ2-2; TRBD2 aligns across 8 bases. CDR3 amino acids: CASSSPTGGRSNTGELFF. CDR3 in DNA: TGCGCCAGCAGCTCCCCGACTGGCGGGAGGTCGAACACCGGGGAGCTGTTTTTT. Filled out from reference TRBV5-1 and TRBJ2-2, the complete variable domain reads KAGVTQTPRYLIKTRGQQVTLSCSPISGHRSVSWYQQTPGQGLQFLFEYFSETQRNKGNFPGRFSGRQFSNSRSEMNVSTLELGDSALYLCASSSPTGGRSNTGELFFGEGSRLTVL.